These 31 T cell receptor beta chains originate from one sample sequenced in a study of blood T cell repertoires in COVID-19. Data came from immunoSEQ multiplex PCR; TCRdb stores just in-frame clones and leaves some out. The profile covers about 110,000 clones, with more than 70% appearing a single time and roughly 8.9% taken by the ten largest. The sample taken for sequencing was peripheral blood. These receptors all stem from a woman in her 70s who had recovered from COVID-19.

The V and J genes are TRBV6-5 and TRBJ2-7, with D possibly matching TRBD1 (6 bases). CDR1 and CDR2 (germline): MNHEY, SVGAGI. The CDR3 is 15 amino acids. V was cut by 5 bases and J by 2 bases, with 16 bases left in between. In DNA form, the CDR3 reads TGTGCCAGCAGTACCGGGGTAGGGGGAACCTACGAGCAGTACTTC. This gives the protein CASSTGVGGTYEQYF.

This chain joins TRBV7-3 and TRBJ2-1; no clear D gene. Germline CDR1 and CDR2: SGHTA and FQGTGA. CDR3 length: 14 amino acids. V lost 5 bases to trimming and J lost 1 base, with 9 bases between them. The DNA of the CDR3 is TGTGCCAGCAGCCCAACCGGGTCCTACAATGAGCAGTTCTTC. Protein product: CASSPTGSYNEQFF.

The chain uses TRBV6-4 and TRBJ2-7, with TRBD1 identical over 9 bases. The CDR3 is 15 residues long. After removal of 0 bases from V and 7 bases from J, the junction contained 7 bases not matched to a gene. Germline V gives CDR1 MRHNA, CDR2 SNTAGT. The CDR3 reads CASSDSKGQGVEQYF. CDR3 nucleotide sequence: TGTGCCAGCAGTGACTCGAAGGGACAGGGCGTGGAGCAGTACTTC.

V usage is TRBV4-1 and J usage is TRBJ1-2; 7 bases fit TRBD1. J lost 1 base, V lost 4 bases, and 6 bases had no gene match. CDR1 and CDR2 (germline): MGHRA, YSYEKL. CDR3 length: 15 residues. CDR3 sequence: CASSLQQGSNYGYTF. The CDR3 region has the DNA TGCGCCAGCAGCCTCCAACAGGGGAGTAACTATGGCTACACCTTC.

V usage is TRBV5-1 and J usage is TRBJ1-4, with D perhaps matching TRBD1 (6 bases). The CDR3 has 18 residues. CDR1 is SGHRS and CDR2 is YFSETQ in the germline V gene. Trimming pared 1 base from V and 2 bases from J, leaving 18 bases between. As DNA, the CDR3 is TGCGCCAGCAGCTTGTACTTTAGGGGGAGTAGCACTAATGAAAAACTGTTTTTT. Translated: CASSLYFRGSSTNEKLFF.

The J gene is TRBJ1-4, the V gene TRBV19; a weak D match, TRBD1 (6 bases). The V gene's germline CDR1 is LNHDA and CDR2 SQIVND (reference sequence). CDR3 size: 15 residues. The V end was cut by 4 bases, the J end by 6 bases, with 15 bases between. Written as DNA, the CDR3 is TGTGCCAGTAGTACTCGGACAGTTTATTATGAAAAACTGTTTTTT. Protein sequence: CASSTRTVYYEKLFF.

The chain uses TRBV7-3 and TRBJ2-2; TRBD2 agrees at 12 bases. The trim removed 1 base at V and 3 bases at J, leaving 0 bases unmatched. There are 16 residues in the CDR3. Germline CDR1 is SGHTA and CDR2 is FQGTGA. The CDR3 nucleotides are TGTGCCAGCAGCTTAAGACTAGCGGGAGACACCGGGGAGCTGTTTTTT. This codes for CASSLRLAGDTGELFF.

The V call is TRBV5-1, the J call TRBJ2-2; possible D gene TRBD2, 6 bases. V was trimmed by 3 bases and J by 8 bases, leaving 14 bases between them. Germline V gene data show CDR1 as SGHRS and CDR2 as YFSETQ. This CDR3 contains 14 residues. CDR3 sequence reads: CASSSGLLTGELFF. CDR3 DNA sequence: TGCGCCAGCAGCTCGGGACTCCTCACGGGGGAGCTGTTTTTT.

V usage is TRBV30 and J usage is TRBJ2-1, with 14 bases identical to TRBD2. With V trimmed by 6 bases and J by 8 bases, 6 bases remained unmatched. This CDR3 is 14 amino acids long. The germline V gene has CDR1 GTSNPN and CDR2 SVGIG (reference sequence). Here the CDR3 DNA reads TGTGCCTGCCTGGGACTAGCGGGAGTCGATGAGCAGTTCTTC. This gives the protein CACLGLAGVDEQFF.

The chain recombines TRBV6-5 with TRBJ2-7, with 7 bases aligning to TRBD1. Per germline, CDR1 MNHEY and CDR2 SVGAGI. Germline trimming cut 0 bases from V and 3 bases from J; bases unmatched to any gene: 8. This CDR3 is 16 amino acids long. This CDR3 is CASSYSGGRVGYEQYF. The CDR3 DNA sequence: TGTGCCAGCAGTTACTCAGGGGGCAGGGTGGGCTACGAGCAGTACTTC.

The V gene is TRBV5-4, the J gene TRBJ1-2, with a possible D match to TRBD1 (5 bases). V was pared by 0 bases and J by 4 bases, with 10 bases between. This CDR3 has 14 amino acids. Germline CDR1 and CDR2: SGHNT and YYREEE (reference sequence). CDR3 sequence: CASSLVAGVYGYTF. The CDR3 region has the DNA TGTGCCAGCAGCTTGGTGGCGGGGGTCTATGGCTACACCTTC.

The chain combines TRBV9 with TRBJ2-3; tentative D call: TRBD2 (6 bases). With 0 bases removed from V and 3 bases from J, the gap between germline ends came to 14 bases. The CDR3 spans 16 residues. Per germline, CDR1 SGDLS and CDR2 YYNGEE. CDR3 protein: CASSVAGAYWTDTQYF. The CDR3, as DNA: TGTGCCAGCAGCGTAGCGGGAGCTTACTGGACAGATACGCAGTATTTT.

This clone was detected only once. The V and J genes are TRBV11-3 and TRBJ2-1; 9 bases align to TRBD1. V was pared by 5 bases and J by 5 bases, with 10 bases of the junction left unmatched. The CDR3 runs to 16 residues. Germline CDR1 and CDR2: SGHNT and YENEEA. CDR3 nucleotides: TGTGCCAGCAGCCACCGCGGGACAGGGCTTAACAATGAGCAGTTCTTC. Translation gives CASSHRGTGLNNEQFF.

V is TRBV11-2 and J is TRBJ2-1, with a tentative D call TRBD2 (5 bases). Trimming removed 5 bases from V and 10 bases from J, with 9 bases in between. The CDR3 is 11 amino acids. Germline lookup yields CDR1 SGHAT and CDR2 FQNNGV. CDR3 in amino acids: CASSPWEEQFF. CDR3 nucleotide sequence: TGTGCCAGCAGCCCATGGGAGGAGCAGTTCTTC.

The rearrangement joins TRBV2 to TRBJ2-7, with 7 bases lining up with TRBD1. The ends lost 1 base at V and 9 bases at J; junction bases unmatched: 6. CDR1 and CDR2 from the germline V gene are SNHLY and FYNNEI. The CDR3 spans 13 residues. The CDR3 loop reads CASSEGRQGRQYF. Here the CDR3 DNA reads TGTGCCAGCAGTGAAGGCCGACAGGGTCGGCAGTACTTC.

CDR3 DNA sequence: TGTGCCAGCAGTAGAAACAGGGGGCTAGGGCAGCCCCAGCATTTT. This encodes CASSRNRGLGQPQHF. This rearrangement joins TRBV6-5 to TRBJ1-5; 9 bases fit TRBD1. The junction had 9 bases not matched to a gene; V was cut back by 5 bases and J by 7 bases. This CDR3 contains 15 residues. CDR1 is MNHEY, CDR2 SVGAGI, per germline.

V and J are TRBV27 and TRBJ2-3; D is possibly TRBD2 (6 bases). The CDR3 spans 17 residues. Between the trimmed V and J ends, which lost 6 bases and 0 bases, there was a span of 19 bases. CDR1 is MNHEY, CDR2 SMNVEV, per germline (reference sequence). The CDR3 spells CASRPRGTSTSTDTQYF. Here the CDR3 DNA reads TGTGCCAGCAGGCCCCGCGGGACTTCTACTAGCACAGATACGCAGTATTTT.

This chain joins TRBV24-1 and TRBJ2-1; 10 bases fit TRBD2. CDR3 length: 16 residues. From germline, CDR1 is KGHDR and CDR2 SFDVKD. V lost 4 bases to trimming and J lost 7 bases; unmatched junction nucleotides: 9. In DNA, the CDR3 is TGTGCCACCAGTGAACTCAGCGGGAGGGGGGGAAATGAGCAGTTCTTC. Protein sequence: CATSELSGRGGNEQFF.

The CDR3 spells CASSLRWGALNTIYF. In DNA, the CDR3 is TGTGCCAGCAGCTTAAGGTGGGGCGCCCTGAACACCATATATTTT. V is TRBV13 and J is TRBJ1-3; D possibly corresponds to TRBD1 (5 bases). The CDR3 length is 15 residues. Germline assignment: CDR1 PRHDT and CDR2 FYEKMQ (reference sequence). V was pared by 2 bases and J by 7 bases, with 15 bases between. The whole variable domain, filled in from reference TRBV13 and TRBJ1-3, reads AAGVIQSPRHLIKEKRETATLKCYPIPRHDTVYWYQQGPGQDPQFLISFYEKMQSDKGSIPDRFSAQQFSDYHSELNMSSLELGDSALYFCASSLRWGALNTIYFGEGSWLTVV.

The chain is built from TRBV28 and TRBJ1-2, with D tentatively TRBD1 (5 bases). The CDR3 covers 14 residues. V gave up 4 bases and J gave up 6 bases, with 15 bases separating them. Per the germline V gene, CDR1 is MDHEN and CDR2 is SYDVKM. The CDR3 reads CASSSGPDPHGYTF. The CDR3, as DNA: TGTGCCAGCAGTTCAGGGCCCGACCCTCATGGCTACACCTTC.

The J gene is TRBJ2-7, the V gene TRBV5-1; D might be TRBD1 (5 bases). Trimming removed 3 bases at V and 0 bases at J, with 13 bases between. From germline, CDR1 is SGHRS and CDR2 YFSETQ. CDR3 length equals 15 residues. CDR3 loop: CASSSGPYPSYEQYF. In DNA form, the CDR3 reads TGCGCCAGCAGCTCAGGGCCATACCCCTCCTACGAGCAGTACTTC.

V is TRBV7-3 and J is TRBJ2-7; 10 bases match TRBD1. There are 15 residues in the CDR3. The germline CDR1 and CDR2 sequences are SGHTA and FQGTGA. The J segment lost 7 bases and the V segment lost 5 bases, leaving 11 bases of the junction unmatched. CDR3 residues: CASSHPGQGFGEQYF. CDR3 coding DNA: TGTGCCAGCAGCCATCCGGGACAGGGGTTTGGGGAGCAGTACTTC.

The rearrangement joins TRBV23-1 to TRBJ1-2, with D possibly matching TRBD1 (5 bases). TRBV23-1 is an ORF, and what it does is uncertain. The CDR3 is 12 residues long. Between the trimmed V and J ends, which lost 4 bases and 5 bases, there was a span of 8 bases. The CDR3 DNA reads as TGCGCCAGCAGTCCTCGACAGTATGGCTACACCTTC. This translates into CASSPRQYGYTF.

The chain is built from TRBV12-3 or TRBV12-4 and TRBJ2-2; possible D gene TRBD1, 5 bases. V lost 2 bases to trimming and J lost 6 bases, with 7 bases between them. The CDR3 is made up of 13 amino acids. CDR3 coding DNA: TGTGCCAGCAGTTTACAGGGCCCCGGGGAGCTGTTTTTT. Protein sequence: CASSLQGPGELFF.

In DNA form, the CDR3 reads TGCGCCAGCAGCCAGCGACCGGGACTAAGCACAGATACGCAGTATTTT. Translation: CASSQRPGLSTDTQYF. The chain combines TRBV4-1 with TRBJ2-3; 7 positions match TRBD2. This CDR3 region has 16 residues. With V trimmed by 3 bases and J by 0 bases, 6 bases remained unmatched. Germline values: CDR1 MGHRA, CDR2 YSYEKL.

This chain uses TRBV19 with TRBJ1-1, with a possible D match to TRBD1 (6 bases). The CDR3 is 17 residues long. Germline loops: CDR1 LNHDA, CDR2 SQIVND (reference sequence). Deletions cut 9 bases from V and 7 bases from J, with 30 bases between. The CDR3: CASRPSFRDTSLLEAFF. Here the CDR3 DNA reads TGTGCCAGCCGACCAAGCTTCCGGGACACTAGTCTCCTTGAAGCTTTCTTT.

The V gene is TRBV7-8, the J gene TRBJ2-7; 9 positions agree with TRBD1. This CDR3 region has 15 residues. The V gene end was trimmed by 1 base and the J gene end by 3 bases; junction bases not matched to a gene: 4. From germline, CDR1 is SGHVS and CDR2 FQNEAQ. The CDR3 loop reads CASSLVGTGNYEQYF. The CDR3 DNA reads TGTGCCAGCAGCTTAGTGGGGACAGGGAACTACGAGCAGTACTTC.

The chain couples TRBV4-2 to TRBJ2-1, with TRBD2 identical over 9 bases. Germline CDR1 and CDR2: LGHNA and YNFKEQ. This CDR3 is 17 amino acids long. V lost 0 bases and J lost 8; bases outside the gene matches: 11. The CDR3 DNA follows: TGTGCCAGCAGCCAAGAGTGGGCGGGAGGGCCAGGGGATGAGCAGTTCTTC. This translates into CASSQEWAGGPGDEQFF.

This chain joins TRBV20-1 and TRBJ2-7, with D possibly being TRBD2 (6 bases). Germline V gives CDR1 DFQATT, CDR2 SNEGSKA (reference sequence). The CDR3 consists of 13 residues. The V and J ends lost 3 bases and 4 bases respectively, with 13 bases between them. The CDR3 bases are TGCAGTGCTAGTAACAAGGAGGGGTACGAGCAGTACTTC. It specifies CSASNKEGYEQYF.

The genes are TRBV7-2 and TRBJ1-1; D call uncertain. V lost 3 bases and J 5 bases, leaving 4 bases between the germline ends. This CDR3 is 11 amino acids long. Germline assignment: CDR1 SGHTA and CDR2 FQGNSA. CDR3: CASSFQTEAFF. CDR3 in DNA: TGTGCCAGCAGCTTCCAAACTGAAGCTTTCTTT.

The chain employs TRBV12-3 or TRBV12-4 and TRBJ1-1, with D hard to call. V lost 5 bases, J lost 1 base, and 8 bases lay in between. The CDR3 spans 13 residues. This CDR3 reads CASSPPGNTEAFF. CDR3 nucleotides: TGTGCCAGCAGTCCCCCAGGGAACACTGAAGCTTTCTTT.